The 21 T cell receptor beta chains below come from one sample, sequenced in a study of blood T cell repertoires in COVID-19. This table comes from immunoSEQ multiplex PCR, and its TCRdb copy is limited to in-frame clones, with some not included. The table records about 220,000 clones, 80% to 90% of them present only once. Sample: PBMCs or T cells enriched from blood (not recorded which). These receptors were obtained from a woman in her forties who had been exposed to COVID-19.

This clone was detected once. The chain carries TRBV6-6 and TRBJ1-2; D is perhaps TRBD1 (6 bases). Per the germline V gene, CDR1 is MNHNY and CDR2 is SVGAGI (reference sequence). There are 14 residues in the CDR3. Trimming took off 5 bases at V and 2 bases at J, with 12 bases between the two ends. The CDR3 DNA sequence: TGTGCCAGCAGTGGCCGGACAGCCAACTATGGCTACACCTTC. As protein: CASSGRTANYGYTF.

CDR3 bases: TGTGCCAGCAGGGACAGGGCGGGTTCACCCCTCCACTTT. Amino acid sequence: CASRDRAGSPLHF. The rearrangement uses TRBV6-5 and TRBJ1-6; TRBD1 matches at 8 bases. J was trimmed by 9 bases and V by 6 bases; bases with no gene match: 4. Germline V gene data show CDR1 as MNHEY and CDR2 as SVGAGI. The CDR3 is made up of 13 amino acids.

This clone was counted only a few times. The genes are TRBV12-5 and TRBJ1-1; D gene unclear. The CDR3 consists of 14 residues. The V end was cut by 3 bases, the J end by 0 bases, with 8 bases between. CDR1 is LGHNT and CDR2 is FRNRAP in the germline V gene. CDR3 sequence: CASGLEAVNTEAFF. Written as DNA, the CDR3 is TGTGCTAGTGGTTTAGAGGCTGTGAACACTGAAGCTTTCTTT.

This rearrangement joins TRBV6-5 to TRBJ1-1; D not certain. Between the trimmed V and J ends, which lost 6 bases and 7 bases, there was a span of 15 bases. Germline loops: CDR1 MNHEY, CDR2 SVGAGI. The CDR3 is 13 residues long. The CDR3 reads CASRPRTWGEAFF. The DNA of the CDR3 is TGTGCCAGCAGACCCCGGACTTGGGGTGAAGCTTTCTTT.

V and J are TRBV5-8 and TRBJ1-2; D not resolved. V was shortened by 1 base and J by 5 bases, with 12 bases between the two germline ends. Looked up from germline, CDR1 is SGHTS and CDR2 is YDEGEE. There are 14 residues in the CDR3. The CDR3 sequence is CASSLIVESYGYTF. The CDR3 region has the DNA TGTGCCAGCAGCTTGATTGTGGAGTCTTATGGCTACACCTTC.

The chain joins TRBV5-4 to TRBJ1-3; the match to TRBD1 covers 7 bases. CDR3 size: 14 residues. Germline trimming cut 4 bases from V and 3 bases from J; bases unmatched to any gene: 4. The V gene's germline CDR1 is SGHNT and CDR2 YYREEE (reference sequence). CDR3 sequence (DNA): TGTGCCAGCAGCGACAGGGAGCGTGGAAACACCATATATTTT. This translates into CASSDRERGNTIYF. Drawing the rest from reference TRBV5-4 and TRBJ1-3, the complete variable domain is ETGVTQSPTHLIKTRGQQVTLRCSSQSGHNTVSWYQQALGQGPQFIFQYYREEENGRGNFPPRFSGLQFPNYSSELNVNALELDDSALYLCASSDRERGNTIYFGEGSWLTVV.

V is TRBV30 and J is TRBJ1-1; D not certain. The V end lost 2 bases, the J end lost 0 bases, and 10 bases lay between the germline ends. The CDR3 runs to 14 residues. CDR1 is GTSNPN and CDR2 is SVGIG in the germline V gene (reference sequence). The CDR3 sequence: CAWSFNGMNTEAFF. CDR3 bases: TGTGCCTGGAGTTTCAACGGGATGAACACTGAAGCTTTCTTT.

This chain links TRBV9 with TRBJ2-1, with D perhaps matching TRBD2 (7 bases). Germline CDR1 and CDR2: SGDLS and YYNGEE. This CDR3 is built from 14 residues. The ends were cut back, 0 bases at V and 6 bases at J, with 10 bases in the middle. The CDR3 coding sequence is TGTGCCAGCAGCGTAGCGGGGGGCCCCAATGAGCAGTTCTTC. Its translation is CASSVAGGPNEQFF. Together with reference TRBV9 and TRBJ2-1, the CDR3 gives the full variable domain: DSGVTQTPKHLITATGQRVTLRCSPRSGDLSVYWYQQSLDQGLQFLIQYYNGEERAKGNILERFSAQQFPDLHSELNLSSLELGDSALYFCASSVAGGPNEQFFGPGTRLTVL.

The chain has TRBV6-5 and TRBJ2-7, with 10 positions matching TRBD1. V shed 4 bases and J 4 bases; nucleotides not matched to a gene: 4. The germline V gene has CDR1 MNHEY and CDR2 SVGAGI. This CDR3 has 14 residues. CDR3 region: CASSSRDRGYEQYF. In DNA, the CDR3 is TGTGCCAGCAGTTCCCGGGACAGGGGTTACGAGCAGTACTTC.

Many counts were recorded for this clone. The chain is built from TRBV19 and TRBJ2-5; possible D gene TRBD1, 5 bases. The germline V gene encodes CDR1 LNHDA and CDR2 SQIVND (reference sequence). This CDR3 spans 14 amino acids. The V end was cut by 4 bases, the J end by 4 bases, with 13 bases between. The CDR3 sequence: CASSKRGEGETQYF. In DNA form, the CDR3 reads TGTGCCAGTAGTAAAAGGGGCGAAGGAGAGACCCAGTACTTC.

The gene calls are TRBV19 and TRBJ2-1; TRBD2 might be the D (7 bases). V lost 6 bases, J lost 4 bases, and 19 bases lay in between. The CDR3 is 16 amino acids. Germline CDR1 is LNHDA and CDR2 is SQIVND (reference sequence). The CDR3 sequence is CASRVSRGAKYNEQFF. As DNA, the CDR3 is TGTGCCAGTAGAGTAAGTCGGGGGGCGAAATACAATGAGCAGTTCTTC. The complete variable domain, with remaining parts taken from reference TRBV19 and TRBJ2-1, reads DGGITQSPKYLFRKEGQNVTLSCEQNLNHDAMYWYRQDPGQGLRLIYYSQIVNDFQKGDIAEGYSVSREKKESFPLTVTSAQKNPTAFYLCASRVSRGAKYNEQFFGPGTRLTVL.

The chain has TRBV19 and TRBJ2-7; 7 nucleotides match TRBD1. V shed 3 bases, J shed 2 bases, and the junction held 4 bases outside the gene matches. This CDR3 is built from 14 residues. From germline, CDR1 is LNHDA and CDR2 SQIVND (reference sequence). The CDR3 here is CASSIGQETYEQYF. CDR3 in DNA: TGTGCCAGTAGTATCGGACAGGAAACCTACGAGCAGTACTTC.

The rearrangement uses TRBV4-1 and TRBJ2-3; the match to TRBD2 covers 7 bases. The germline V gene has CDR1 MGHRA and CDR2 YSYEKL. The CDR3 is made up of 17 amino acids. The trim removed 2 bases at V and 4 bases at J, leaving 12 bases unmatched. The CDR3, as DNA: TGCGCCAGCAGCCAATCTACCCAGCGACTAGCTGCAGATACGCAGTATTTT. This encodes CASSQSTQRLAADTQYF.

The chain uses TRBV7-9 and TRBJ2-2; D is perhaps TRBD1 (5 bases). Germline lookup yields CDR1 SEHNR and CDR2 FQNEAQ (reference sequence). V lost 0 bases to trimming and J lost 8 bases, with 7 bases between them. The CDR3 is 13 amino acids. CDR3 coding DNA: TGTGCCAGCAGCTTAGCCAGGGTTGGGGAGCTGTTTTTT. Its protein product is CASSLARVGELFF.

This chain joins TRBV4-1 and TRBJ1-1; 9 bases are shared with TRBD1. V shed 4 bases, J shed 8 bases, and the junction held 11 bases outside the gene matches. Per the germline V gene, CDR1 is MGHRA and CDR2 is YSYEKL. CDR3 size: 15 residues. As DNA, the CDR3 is TGCGCCAGCAGCCCCGGGGACAGGGCCGGCGAAGAAGCTTTCTTT. Protein: CASSPGDRAGEEAFF.

The V gene is TRBV5-1, the J gene TRBJ2-7; TRBD1 matches 8 bases. The CDR3 is made up of 14 amino acids. Losses at the gene ends were 0 bases for V and 7 bases for J; bases not matched to a gene: 6. Germline CDR1 reads SGHRS; CDR2 reads YFSETQ. The CDR3 DNA reads as TGCGCCAGCAGCTTGGGCAGGGGGCTAAAGGAGCAGTACTTC. Translated, it gives CASSLGRGLKEQYF.

This sequence joins TRBV10-3 and TRBJ2-5; the match to TRBD1 covers 11 bases. CDR1 is ENHRY, CDR2 SYGVKD, per germline. With V trimmed by 3 bases and J by 5 bases, 11 bases remained unmatched. The CDR3 is made up of 17 amino acids. The DNA of the CDR3 is TGTGCCATCAGTGAAGGGCTTGGACAGGGGGCGAGGGAGACCCAGTACTTC. As protein: CAISEGLGQGARETQYF.

The chain couples TRBV4-1 to TRBJ1-1, with D possibly being TRBD1 (6 bases). Germline CDR1 reads MGHRA; CDR2 reads YSYEKL. V shed 0 bases and J shed 7 bases, with 18 bases lying between them. This CDR3 is 16 amino acids long. Written as DNA, the CDR3 is TGCGCCAGCAGCCAAGATAGTGGGGGCTCGGGAAATGAAGCTTTCTTT. Residues: CASSQDSGGSGNEAFF.

This chain uses TRBV5-8 with TRBJ2-1; TRBD2 aligns across 14 bases. The CDR3 consists of 17 residues. Germline lookup yields CDR1 SGHTS and CDR2 YDEGEE. V dropped 4 bases and J dropped 4; count of bases not matched to a gene: 7. The CDR3 loop is CASSVGLAGGRYNEQFF. The CDR3 nucleotides are TGTGCCAGCAGCGTCGGACTAGCGGGGGGACGGTACAATGAGCAGTTCTTC.

The V call is TRBV9, the J call TRBJ1-1; TRBD1 is a possible D gene (5 bases). The V end lost 0 bases, the J end lost 4 bases, and 16 bases lay between the germline ends. This CDR3 spans 16 amino acids. Germline V gene data show CDR1 as SGDLS and CDR2 as YYNGEE. In nucleotides, the CDR3 is TGTGCCAGCAGCGTAGATGGGGGGAGTTTGGGCACTGAAGCTTTCTTT. This gives the protein CASSVDGGSLGTEAFF. The variable domain in full, completed from reference TRBV9 and TRBJ1-1, reads DSGVTQTPKHLITATGQRVTLRCSPRSGDLSVYWYQQSLDQGLQFLIQYYNGEERAKGNILERFSAQQFPDLHSELNLSSLELGDSALYFCASSVDGGSLGTEAFFGQGTRLTVV.

This rearrangement joins TRBV3-1 (or the pseudogene TRBV3-2) to TRBJ1-2, with D possibly matching TRBD1 (5 bases). This CDR3 is built from 13 residues. CDR1 is LGHDT and CDR2 is YNNKEL in the germline V gene (reference sequence). The V end was cut by 2 bases, the J end by 4 bases, with 8 bases between. The CDR3 region has the DNA TGTGCCAGCAGCCAACAGGGTCCCTATGGCTACACCTTC. Translated: CASSQQGPYGYTF.